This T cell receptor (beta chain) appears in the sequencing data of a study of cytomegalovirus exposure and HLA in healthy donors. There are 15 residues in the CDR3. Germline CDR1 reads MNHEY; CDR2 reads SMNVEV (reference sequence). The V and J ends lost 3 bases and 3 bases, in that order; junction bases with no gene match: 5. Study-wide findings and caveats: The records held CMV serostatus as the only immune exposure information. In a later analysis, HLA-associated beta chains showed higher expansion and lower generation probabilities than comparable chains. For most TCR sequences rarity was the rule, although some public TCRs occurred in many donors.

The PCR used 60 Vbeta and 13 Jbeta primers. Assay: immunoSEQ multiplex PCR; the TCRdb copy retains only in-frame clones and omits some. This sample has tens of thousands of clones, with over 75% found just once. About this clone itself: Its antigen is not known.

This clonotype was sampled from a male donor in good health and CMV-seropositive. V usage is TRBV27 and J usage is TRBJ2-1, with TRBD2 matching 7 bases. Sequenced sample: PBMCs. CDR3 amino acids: CASSFAGENYNEQFF. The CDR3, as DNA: TGTGCCAGCAGTTTCGCGGGAGAGAACTACAATGAGCAGTTCTTC.